This TCR beta chain derives from a study of monozygotic twins with inflammatory bowel disease. CDR1 is SGHTA and CDR2 is FQGNSA in the germline V gene. The CDR3 length is 15 residues. The UMIs contained a 6-nucleotide sample barcode. They were added by template switching during cDNA synthesis. TCRdb re-called the 5' RACE reads; every CDR3 protein appears as one record, without DNA. The sample has under 200,000 distinct CDR3 sequences. As regards this clonotype: Antigen unknown.

Study observations and caveats: Among IBD patients, fewer clonotypes were shared with others than among healthy twins, especially with disease activity. Twins with IBD were found to have lower TCRbeta diversity (inverse Simpson) than healthy co-twins.

Sequenced material: blood. This clonotype originated in a human donor with ulcerative colitis or Crohn's disease, or a healthy co-twin of an affected twin (not recorded which). The chain carries TRBV7-2 and TRBJ2-1; TCRdb selects TRBD2, and the lack of DNA leaves this call unchecked. CDR3 residues: CASSHTSGSRIWQFF.